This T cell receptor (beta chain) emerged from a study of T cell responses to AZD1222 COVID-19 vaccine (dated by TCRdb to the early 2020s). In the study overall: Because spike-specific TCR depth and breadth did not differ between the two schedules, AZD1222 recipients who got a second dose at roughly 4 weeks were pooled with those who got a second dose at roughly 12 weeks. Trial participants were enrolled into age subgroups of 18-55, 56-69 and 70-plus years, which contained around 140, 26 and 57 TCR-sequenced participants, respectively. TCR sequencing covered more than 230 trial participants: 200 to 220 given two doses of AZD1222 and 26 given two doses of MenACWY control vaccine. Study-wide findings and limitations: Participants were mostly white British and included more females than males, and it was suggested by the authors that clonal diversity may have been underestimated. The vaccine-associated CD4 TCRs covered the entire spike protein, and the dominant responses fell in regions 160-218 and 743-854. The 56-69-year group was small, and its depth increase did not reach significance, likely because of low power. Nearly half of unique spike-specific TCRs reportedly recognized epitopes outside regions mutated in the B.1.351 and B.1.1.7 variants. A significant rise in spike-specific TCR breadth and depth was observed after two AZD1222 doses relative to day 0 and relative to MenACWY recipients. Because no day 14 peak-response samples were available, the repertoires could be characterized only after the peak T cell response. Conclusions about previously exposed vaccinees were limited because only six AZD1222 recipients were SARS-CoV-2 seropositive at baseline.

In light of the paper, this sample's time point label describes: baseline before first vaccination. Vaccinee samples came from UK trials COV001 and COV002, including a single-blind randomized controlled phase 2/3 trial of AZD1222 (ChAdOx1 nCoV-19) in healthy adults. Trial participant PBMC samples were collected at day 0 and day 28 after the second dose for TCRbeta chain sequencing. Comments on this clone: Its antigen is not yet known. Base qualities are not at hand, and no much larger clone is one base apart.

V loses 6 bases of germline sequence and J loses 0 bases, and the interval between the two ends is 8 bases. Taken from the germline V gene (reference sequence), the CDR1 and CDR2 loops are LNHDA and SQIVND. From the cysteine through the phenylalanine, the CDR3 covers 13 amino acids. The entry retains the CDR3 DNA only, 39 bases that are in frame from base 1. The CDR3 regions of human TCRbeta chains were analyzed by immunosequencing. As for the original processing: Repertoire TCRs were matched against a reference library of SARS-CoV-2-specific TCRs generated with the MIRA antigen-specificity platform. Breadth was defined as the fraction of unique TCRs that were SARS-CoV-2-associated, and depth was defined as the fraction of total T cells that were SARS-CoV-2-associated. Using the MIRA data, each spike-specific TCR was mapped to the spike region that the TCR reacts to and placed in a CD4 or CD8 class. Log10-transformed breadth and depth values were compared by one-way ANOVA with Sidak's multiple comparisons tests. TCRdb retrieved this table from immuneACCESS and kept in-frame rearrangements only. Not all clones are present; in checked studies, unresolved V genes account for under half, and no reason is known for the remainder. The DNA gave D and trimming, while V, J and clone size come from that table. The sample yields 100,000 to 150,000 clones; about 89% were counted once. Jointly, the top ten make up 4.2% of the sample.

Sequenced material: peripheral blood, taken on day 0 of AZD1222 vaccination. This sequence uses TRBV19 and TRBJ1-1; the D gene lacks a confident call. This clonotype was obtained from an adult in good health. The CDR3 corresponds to CASSTVMNTEAFF. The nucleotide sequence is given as TGTGCCAGTAGCACCGTCATGAACACTGAAGCTTTCTTT.